This TCR beta chain derives from a study of blood T cell repertoires in COVID-19. The germline CDR1 and CDR2 sequences are SGHTS and YDEGEE. The CDR3 length is 13 residues. Trimming took off 0 bases at V and 8 bases at J, with 8 bases between the two ends. Using immunoSEQ multiplex PCR, the repertoire was profiled, and TCRdb retains in-frame clones only, with some absent. The sample consists of about 100,000 clones, over 75% of them appearing once. The chain links TRBV5-8 to TRBJ1-4; D call uncertain. Sequencing input: peripheral blood. This TCR was sampled from a human donor in a cohort sampled during active COVID-19. CDR3 amino acids: CASSLVEGEKLFF. CDR3 nucleotide sequence: TGTGCCAGCAGCTTGGTTGAGGGAGAAAAACTGTTTTTT.